One sample yielded the 14 T cell receptor beta chains listed below, sequenced in a study of cytomegalovirus exposure and HLA in healthy donors. PCR primers comprised 60 Vbeta and 13 Jbeta primers. Measured with immunoSEQ multiplex PCR; TCRdb has only the in-frame clones, and not every one. The sample consists of more than 110,000 clones, about three quarters of them appearing once. Sequencing used PBMCs. The receptors were gathered from a man in his forties in good health and CMV-seropositive.

The V and J genes are TRBV2 and TRBJ1-5; 8 bases map to TRBD1. Losses at the gene ends were 5 bases for V and 6 bases for J; bases not matched to a gene: 9. Per germline, CDR1 SNHLY and CDR2 FYNNEI. The CDR3 length is 15 residues. The CDR3 coding sequence is TGTGCCAGCAGTACCGGACAGGGAGAGCTTCAGCCCCAGCATTTT. Translation: CASSTGQGELQPQHF.

The chain combines TRBV2 with TRBJ2-3, with 13 bases aligning to TRBD2. Germline CDR1 and CDR2: SNHLY and FYNNEI. The CDR3 sequence is 16 residues long. Unmatched junction bases numbered 8, after V lost 7 bases and J lost 4 bases. CDR3 residues: CASIKRGTSGADTQYF. The CDR3 coding sequence is TGTGCCAGCATAAAAAGGGGGACTAGCGGGGCAGATACGCAGTATTTT.

The V and J genes are TRBV28 and TRBJ2-7; 7 bases are shared with TRBD1. The CDR3 loop spans 15 amino acids. V dropped 5 bases and J dropped 3; count of bases not matched to a gene: 10. CDR1 is MDHEN, CDR2 SYDVKM, per germline. CDR3 sequence (DNA): TGTGCCAGCAGTCATACAGGGGTCGTTAGCTACGAGCAGTACTTC. Translated: CASSHTGVVSYEQYF.

The V gene is TRBV19, the J gene TRBJ2-7, with 12 bases aligning to TRBD1. CDR1 is LNHDA, CDR2 SQIVND, per germline (reference sequence). Trimming removed 3 bases from V and 6 bases from J; junction bases left unmatched: 6. The CDR3 extends over 15 amino acids. The CDR3 bases are TGTGCCAGTAGTATGGCCGGGACAGGGGGCCTCGAGCAGTACTTC. Translation: CASSMAGTGGLEQYF.

The J gene is TRBJ1-2, the V gene TRBV9; TRBD1 matches at 9 bases. The V gene end was trimmed by 3 bases and the J gene end by 4 bases; junction bases not matched to a gene: 7. Germline V lookup: CDR1 SGDLS, CDR2 YYNGEE. The CDR3 is 15 residues long. The CDR3 here is CASSDGTGTIYGYTF. The CDR3 nucleotides are TGTGCCAGCAGCGATGGGACAGGGACTATCTATGGCTACACCTTC.

This chain connects TRBV30 to TRBJ2-6; possibly TRBD2 for D (5 bases). Germline CDR1 is GTSNPN and CDR2 is SVGIG (reference sequence). Trimming shortened V by 4 bases and J by 5 bases, and 15 bases separated the two germline ends. This CDR3 spans 15 amino acids. CDR3 region: CAWITGIYRANVLTF. As DNA, the CDR3 is TGTGCCTGGATTACCGGGATCTACAGGGCCAACGTCCTGACTTTC.

The chain uses TRBV7-3 and TRBJ1-1, with D possibly being TRBD1 (5 bases). With 1 base removed from V and 4 bases from J, the gap between germline ends came to 13 bases. The CDR3 is 15 amino acids. In germline, CDR1 is SGHTA, CDR2 FQGTGA. The CDR3 sequence is CASSLNQGGFTEAFF. In DNA form, the CDR3 reads TGTGCCAGCAGCTTAAACCAGGGTGGGTTCACTGAAGCTTTCTTT. The full variable domain, its missing parts supplied by reference TRBV7-3 and TRBJ1-1, is GAGVSQTPSNKVTEKGKYVELRCDPISGHTALYWYRQSLGQGPEFLIYFQGTGAADDSGLPNDRFFAVRPEGSVSTLKIQRTERGDSAVYLCASSLNQGGFTEAFFGQGTRLTVV.

This sequence joins TRBV7-2 and TRBJ2-1; a weak D match, TRBD2 (6 bases). Germline-derived CDR1 and CDR2 are SGHTA and FQGNSA. V lost 5 bases and J 0 bases, leaving 14 bases between the germline ends. CDR3 length: 16 residues. In DNA, the CDR3 is TGTGCCAGCAGCACACGGGACTCGCGCTCCTACAATGAGCAGTTCTTC. This codes for CASSTRDSRSYNEQFF.

The gene calls are TRBV28 and TRBJ1-2, with TRBD1 identical over 8 bases. The CDR3 runs 15 residues. After removal of 5 bases from V and 5 bases from J, the junction contained 10 bases not matched to a gene. Germline CDR1 and CDR2: MDHEN and SYDVKM. In nucleotides, the CDR3 is TGTGCCAGCAGTCGGTTAACAGGGGGAGCGTATGGCTACACCTTC. This codes for CASSRLTGGAYGYTF.

The chain couples TRBV30 to TRBJ2-3; 11 bases align to TRBD2. The germline V gene encodes CDR1 GTSNPN and CDR2 SVGIG (reference sequence). V trimming: 2 bases; J trimming: 3 bases; junction bases outside the gene matches: 10. CDR3 size: 17 residues. The CDR3 sequence: CAWSQGLTSGTTDTQYF. CDR3 DNA: TGTGCCTGGAGTCAGGGGTTGACTAGCGGGACGACAGATACGCAGTATTTT.

The rearrangement links TRBV6-1 to TRBJ1-2, with 7 bases matching TRBD1. V lost 0 bases, J lost 12 bases, and 10 bases stayed unmatched. This CDR3 is built from 14 residues. Germline V CDR1 and CDR2: MNHNS, SASEGT. CDR3 protein: CASSEARTGPVDTF. As DNA, the CDR3 is TGTGCCAGCAGTGAAGCTAGGACAGGCCCTGTTGACACCTTC.

This clone was observed once. This chain joins TRBV30 and TRBJ1-4; 11 bases are shared with TRBD1. The CDR3 sequence is 14 residues long. In germline, CDR1 is GTSNPN, CDR2 SVGIG (reference sequence). V lost 1 base and J lost 7; bases outside the gene matches: 2. CDR3 amino acids: CAWSEDRGREKLFF. CDR3 DNA: TGTGCCTGGAGTGAGGACAGGGGGCGTGAAAAACTGTTTTTT.

The genes are TRBV4-1 and TRBJ1-1, with 9 bases fitting TRBD1. The junction had 4 bases not matched to a gene; V was cut back by 2 bases and J by 0 bases. CDR1 is MGHRA, CDR2 YSYEKL, per germline. The CDR3 spans 16 residues. The CDR3 spells CASSQQDRGMNTEAFF. In DNA, the CDR3 is TGCGCCAGCAGCCAACAGGACAGGGGTATGAACACTGAAGCTTTCTTT.

The genes are TRBV19 and TRBJ1-4; D possibly corresponds to TRBD1 (6 bases). Looked up from germline, CDR1 is LNHDA and CDR2 is SQIVND (reference sequence). This CDR3 has 13 residues. V was pared by 0 bases and J by 7 bases, with 6 bases between. The CDR3 is CASSIEDSEKLFF. The CDR3 DNA follows: TGTGCCAGTAGTATAGAGGACAGTGAAAAACTGTTTTTT.